These 32 T cell receptor beta chains were all obtained from the same sample, sequenced in a study of regulatory T cells in long-lasting Graves disease. Time point noted: newly diagnosed GD, antithyroid drugs for less than 3 months. Isolated PBMC RNA provided the starting material for the TCR library. Relying on iRepertoire HTBI primers and Arm-PCR of CDR3 regions, the team built TCR beta libraries. Each CDR3 protein gets one entry after TCRdb re-called the multiplex PCR reads with MiXCR. Altogether 600,000 to 650,000 distinct CDR3 sequences are present, less than 20% being singletons, with the ten largest covering approximately 20%. The same specimen was also included in a second study, on T cells in Graves' hyperthyroidism and ophthalmopathy.

Here the sequenced sample was peripheral blood mononuclear cells (PBMCs), taken at new diagnosis, from a patient treated with antithyroid drugs. Receptors were obtained from a woman aged 25 to 39 with Graves disease.

There are a few counts of this clonotype. The genes are TRBV24-1 and TRBJ2-5; 8 nucleotides line up with TRBD1. Germline V lookup: CDR1 KGHDR, CDR2 SFDVKD. This CDR3 is built from 15 residues. V was clipped by 4 bases and J by 2 bases; unmatched bases: 5. CDR3 protein: CATSDLTGAQETQYF. CDR3 DNA sequence: TGTGCCACCAGTGACCTGACAGGGGCGCAAGAGACCCAGTACTTC.

This clonotype was counted at least ten times. The J gene is TRBJ1-1, the V gene TRBV6-1, with no clear D. V was trimmed by 7 bases and J by 4 bases, leaving 13 bases between them. CDR1 and CDR2 (germline): MNHNS, SASEGT. CDR3 length: 13 amino acids. CDR3 residues: CASTCPVCTEAFF. The CDR3 bases are TGTGCCAGCACCTGCCCCGTCTGCACTGAAGCTTTCTTT.

This clonotype was recorded a few times. V gene TRBV7-3 combines with J gene TRBJ2-3; the D is unclear. V was shortened by 5 bases and J by 2 bases, with 11 bases between the two germline ends. The CDR3 is 14 amino acids. Germline V lookup: CDR1 SGHTA, CDR2 FQGTGA. This chain's CDR3 is CASSRGSSTDTQYF. CDR3 DNA: TGTGCCAGCAGCCGCGGAAGCTCCACAGATACGCAGTATTTT.

The sample holds many counts of this clonotype. CDR3 DNA: TGTGCCAGCAGTTTTAGTCCGGGACTAGCGGGAGGTCAAGAGACCCAGTACTTC. Amino acids: CASSFSPGLAGGQETQYF. The chain has TRBV28 and TRBJ2-5, with 15 bases matching TRBD2. V lost 3 bases to trimming and J lost 2 bases; unmatched junction nucleotides: 7. Germline lookup yields CDR1 MDHEN and CDR2 SYDVKM. This CDR3 spans 18 amino acids.

The chain combines TRBV12-3 or TRBV12-4 with TRBJ1-1, with D uncertain. V lost 4 bases to trimming and J lost 6 bases, with 9 bases between them. This CDR3 has 12 residues. The CDR3 nucleotides read TGTGCCAGCAGTTCCCCGACTTCTGAAGCTTTCTTT. Encoded protein: CASSSPTSEAFF.

In this sample, this clonotype turned up a few times. V and J are TRBV24-1 and TRBJ1-2, with D maybe TRBD1 (5 bases). The V gene's germline CDR1 is KGHDR and CDR2 SFDVKD. V lost 1 base and J lost 8, with 13 bases in between. The CDR3 sequence is 14 residues long. CDR3 protein: CATSDLVGGGGYTF. Here the CDR3 DNA reads TGTGCCACCAGTGATTTAGTCGGGGGAGGCGGCTACACCTTC.

This clonotype turned up a few times. This chain connects TRBV28 to TRBJ2-7; weak D call: TRBD2 (6 bases). Germline V gene lookup returns CDR1 MDHEN and CDR2 SYDVKM. V lost 2 bases, J lost 4 bases, and 12 bases lay in between. The length of the CDR3 is 14 residues. The CDR3 DNA reads as TGTGCCAGCAGTTTACAGGGAGGAAGGTACGAGCAGTACTTC. Protein sequence: CASSLQGGRYEQYF.

This clonotype was counted only a few times. The chain joins TRBV20-1 to TRBJ2-2; TRBD1 matches 7 bases. Trimming at V came to 5 bases and at J to 1 base, leaving 4 bases not matched to a gene. There are 14 residues in the CDR3. CDR1 is DFQATT, CDR2 SNEGSKA, per germline (reference sequence). CDR3 residues: CSASRTGNTGELFF. The CDR3 DNA reads TGCAGTGCTTCTCGGACAGGGAACACCGGGGAGCTGTTTTTT.

This chain links TRBV6-1 with TRBJ1-1; 9 bases agree with TRBD1. Per the germline V gene, CDR1 is MNHNS and CDR2 is SASEGT. J lost 5 bases, V lost 7 bases, and 5 bases had no gene match. The CDR3 covers 13 residues. DNA for the CDR3: TGTGCCAGCAAACAGGGGGCCCGTACTGAAGCTTTCTTT. It specifies CASKQGARTEAFF.

About this clonotype: A far bigger clonotype differs at one base, so this is likely a read error. The rearrangement links TRBV7-9 to TRBJ2-1, with D possibly called TRBD1 or TRBD2 (5 bases each). This CDR3 has 19 residues. V was cut by 1 base and J by 4 bases, with 23 bases left in between. CDR1 and CDR2 from the germline V gene are SEHNR and FQNEAQ (reference sequence). The CDR3 DNA reads as TGTGCCAGCAGCTTAGTCCACTACCCCCGGGACCCCGGGTACAATGAGCAGTTCTTC. Residues: CASSLVHYPRDPGYNEQFF.

This clonotype appeared many times. The V and J genes are TRBV7-2 and TRBJ1-6; D is unclear. V gave up 0 bases and J gave up 14 bases, with 8 bases separating them. CDR3 length: 12 residues. From germline, CDR1 is SGHTA and CDR2 FQGNSA. CDR3 DNA sequence: TGTGCCAGCAGCTTAGCCGGAAGCACCCTCCACTTT. Protein sequence: CASSLAGSTLHF.

This clonotype was recorded many times. The chain is built from TRBV7-9 and TRBJ2-6; D not certain. Germline lookup yields CDR1 SEHNR and CDR2 FQNEAQ (reference sequence). V was clipped by 2 bases and J by 1 base, with 6 bases between them. The CDR3 is made up of 15 amino acids. The CDR3 nucleotides are TGTGCCAGCAGCTTAACGGGTTCTGGGGCCAACGTCCTGACTTTC. The encoded protein is CASSLTGSGANVLTF.

This chain joins TRBV3-1 and TRBJ2-1, with 11 bases matching TRBD2. The J segment lost 7 bases and the V segment lost 4 bases, leaving 6 bases of the junction unmatched. The length of the CDR3 is 15 residues. CDR1 and CDR2 (germline): LGHDT, YNNKEL (reference sequence). Written as DNA, the CDR3 is TGTGCCAGCAGCCGCGGGACTAGCGGCGTAAATGAGCAGTTCTTC. This gives the protein CASSRGTSGVNEQFF.

At least ten counts were recorded for this clonotype. CDR3 region: CASSLTGPRNPYNEQFF. DNA of the CDR3: TGTGCCAGCAGCTTAACGGGGCCTCGTAATCCCTACAATGAGCAGTTCTTC. The rearrangement uses TRBV7-3 and TRBJ2-1, with D possibly TRBD1 on 5 matching bases. Germline values: CDR1 SGHTA, CDR2 FQGTGA. V was clipped by 0 bases and J by 2 bases, with 14 bases between them. There are 17 residues in the CDR3.

V is TRBV30 and J is TRBJ1-2; TRBD1 might be the D (6 bases). This CDR3 is built from 15 residues. CDR1 is GTSNPN, CDR2 SVGIG, per germline (reference sequence). V shed 1 base and J shed 0 bases, with 12 bases lying between them. As DNA, the CDR3 is TGTGCCTGGAGTGCTCAGGGGCGTTCTAACTATGGCTACACCTTC. Protein product: CAWSAQGRSNYGYTF.

This clonotype was seen a few times. A read error is the likely source, as a far larger clone sits one nucleotide away. V usage is TRBV25-1 and J usage is TRBJ1-5; 9 nucleotides match TRBD1. This CDR3 is built from 13 residues. The V gene's germline CDR1 is MGHDK and CDR2 SYGVNS. Here the CDR3 reads CASRGTGNQLQHF. CDR3 in DNA: TGTGCCAGCAGAGGGACAGGGAATCAGCTCCAGCATTTT.

This chain uses TRBV7-9 with TRBJ2-3; D remains ambiguous. V dropped 4 bases and J dropped 1 base, with 15 bases sitting between them. This CDR3 has 16 residues. Per the germline V gene, CDR1 is SEHNR and CDR2 is FQNEAQ (reference sequence). The CDR3 nucleotides are TGTGCCAGCAGCTCAACAGACGCCCTGGGCACAGATACGCAGTATTTT. This gives the protein CASSSTDALGTDTQYF.

This clonotype was detected many times. The chain recombines TRBV24-1 with TRBJ2-3; D gene uncertain. TRBJ2-1 explains the end of the DNA better; the J call may be wrong. CDR3 length equals 13 residues. CDR1 is KGHDR, CDR2 SFDVKD, per germline. The CDR3 sequence is CATSEGKGDEQFF. The CDR3 DNA reads as TGTGCCACCAGTGAGGGGAAGGGCGATGAGCAGTTCTTC.

The V gene is TRBV7-8, the J gene TRBJ1-4, with a possible D match to TRBD1 (6 bases). CDR3 length: 15 amino acids. V lost 5 bases, J lost 4 bases, and 14 bases lay in between. Germline-derived CDR1 and CDR2 are SGHVS and FQNEAQ. CDR3 residues: CASSPRTAYNEKLFF. In nucleotides, the CDR3 is TGTGCCAGCAGCCCCCGGACAGCGTATAATGAAAAACTGTTTTTT.

CDR3 sequence reads: CASSEGYNSPLHF. CDR3 nucleotides: TGTGCCAGCAGTGAAGGATATAATTCACCCCTCCACTTT. The chain combines TRBV6-4 with TRBJ1-6; D is ambiguous. The CDR3 loop spans 13 amino acids. The ends were cut back, 3 bases at V and 4 bases at J, with 4 bases in the middle. Germline CDR1 MRHNA, CDR2 SNTAGT.

Ten or more counts support this clonotype. This chain joins TRBV10-2 and TRBJ1-1, with D perhaps TRBD1 (5 bases). V lost 6 bases, J lost 1 base, and 12 bases lay in between. CDR1 and CDR2 from the germline V gene are WSHSY and SAAADI. This CDR3 region has 14 residues. The CDR3 loop reads CASRDRKQNTEAFF. DNA for the CDR3: TGCGCCAGCAGAGACAGAAAGCAGAACACTGAAGCTTTCTTT.

This clonotype was counted at least ten times. The chain has TRBV6-2 or TRBV6-3 and TRBJ1-6, with D possibly TRBD1 on 5 matching bases. V lost 6 bases to trimming and J lost 12 bases, with 12 bases between them. The germline CDR1 and CDR2 sequences are MNHEY and SVGEGT. CDR3 length equals 12 residues. CDR3 sequence reads: CASSGGVEPLHF. The CDR3 bases are TGTGCCAGCAGCGGAGGGGTCGAACCCCTCCACTTT.

As for this clonotype: The DNA is omitted, as the CDR3 cannot be located on it reliably, and the CDR3 follows TCRdb's listing. Here the CDR3 reads CSVWTRRGNQPQHF. J is TRBJ1-5 and V is TRBV29-1; the table assigns TRBD1, which was not confirmed against the DNA. Termini included, the CDR3 measures 14 amino acids. Germline CDR1 reads SQVTM; CDR2 reads ANQGSEA.

This clonotype was found a few times. The genes are TRBV5-1 and TRBJ2-1; TRBD2 matches 10 bases. Germline CDR1 reads SGHRS; CDR2 reads YFSETQ. The CDR3 covers 15 residues. Trimming took 3 bases from V and 8 from J; bases not matched to a gene: 8. The CDR3 DNA reads as TGCGCCAGCAGCTCACTAGCGGGAAGTCGGGATGAGCAGTTCTTC. This encodes CASSSLAGSRDEQFF.

The chain couples TRBV19 to TRBJ1-4; a weak D match, TRBD1 (6 bases). Germline V CDR1 and CDR2: LNHDA, SQIVND (reference sequence). Trimming pared 3 bases from V and 8 bases from J, leaving 16 bases between. The CDR3 is made up of 15 amino acids. This chain's CDR3 is CASSMASGGNEKLFF. CDR3 DNA sequence: TGTGCCAGTAGTATGGCTTCCGGGGGCAACGAAAAACTGTTTTTT. The whole variable domain, remainder taken from reference TRBV19 and TRBJ1-4, is DGGITQSPKYLFRKEGQNVTLSCEQNLNHDAMYWYRQDPGQGLRLIYYSQIVNDFQKGDIAEGYSVSREKKESFPLTVTSAQKNPTAFYLCASSMASGGNEKLFFGSGTQLSVL.

This clonotype was seen a few times. The rearrangement links TRBV20-1 to TRBJ2-7, with D perhaps TRBD1 or TRBD2 (5 bases each). V dropped 1 base and J dropped 7 bases, with 20 bases sitting between them. The CDR3 consists of 15 residues. The germline CDR1 and CDR2 sequences are DFQATT and SNEGSKA (reference sequence). CDR3 loop: CSARGGSGSGREQYF. CDR3 DNA sequence: TGCAGTGCTAGAGGTGGGTCAGGGTCGGGACGGGAGCAGTACTTC.

In this sample, this clonotype turned up a few times. The chain is built from TRBV19 and TRBJ2-5; 10 bases align to TRBD2. The ends lost 7 bases at V and 3 bases at J; junction bases unmatched: 5. The CDR3 extends over 14 amino acids. The V gene's germline CDR1 is LNHDA and CDR2 SQIVND (reference sequence). CDR3 sequence (DNA): TGTGCCAGTACGACGAGCGGGAGGGAAGAGACCCAGTACTTC. Its translation: CASTTSGREETQYF. The variable domain in full, with the rest retrieved from reference TRBV19 and TRBJ2-5, is DGGITQSPKYLFRKEGQNVTLSCEQNLNHDAMYWYRQDPGQGLRLIYYSQIVNDFQKGDIAEGYSVSREKKESFPLTVTSAQKNPTAFYLCASTTSGREETQYFGPGTRLLVL.

This clonotype showed up many times. The gene calls are TRBV11-2 and TRBJ2-5, with D hard to call. This CDR3 has 16 amino acids. Germline-derived CDR1 and CDR2 are SGHAT and FQNNGV. Trimming cost V 1 base and J 1 base, with 13 bases left between them. CDR3 nucleotides: TGTGCCAGCAGCTTAGGAGCCGGCCCGAGCCAAGAGACCCAGTACTTC. Translation: CASSLGAGPSQETQYF.

The table lists this clonotype with many counts. The rearrangement uses TRBV27 and TRBJ1-5; D gene uncertain. The CDR3 loop spans 15 amino acids. Germline lookup yields CDR1 MNHEY and CDR2 SMNVEV (reference sequence). V was cut by 6 bases and J by 3 bases, with 15 bases left in between. The CDR3 sequence is CASRAGGVANQPQHF. The CDR3 coding sequence is TGTGCCAGCAGAGCAGGTGGAGTTGCCAATCAGCCCCAGCATTTT.

The chain has TRBV6-2 or TRBV6-3 and TRBJ1-6, with 7 bases fitting TRBD1. Germline CDR1 MNHEY, CDR2 SVGEGT. This CDR3 spans 13 amino acids. V lost 8 bases, J lost 7 bases, and 5 bases stayed unmatched. The DNA for the CDR3 is TGTGCCAGCCAGGGACAGATGAATTCACCCCTCCACTTT. Its translation: CASQGQMNSPLHF.

The sample holds many counts of this clonotype. The chain is built from TRBV11-2 and TRBJ2-1; D assignment may be TRBD1 or TRBD2 (5 bases each). V lost 7 bases and J lost 6, with 16 bases in between. Germline V lookup: CDR1 SGHAT, CDR2 FQNNGV. CDR3 size: 14 residues. This CDR3 reads CASTHPGRVNEQFF. The CDR3 nucleotides are TGTGCCAGCACCCACCCGGGGCGGGTCAATGAGCAGTTCTTC. The whole variable domain, filled in from reference TRBV11-2 and TRBJ2-1, reads EAGVAQSPRYKIIEKRQSVAFWCNPISGHATLYWYQQILGQGPKLLIQFQNNGVVDDSQLPKDRFSAERLKGVDSTLKIQPAKLEDSAVYLCASTHPGRVNEQFFGPGTRLTVL.

A word on this clonotype: Its ends do not fully match the called genes, so a read error is possible. The chain couples TRBV3-1 to TRBJ1-3; D not certain. CDR3 length: 14 amino acids. CDR1 is LGHDT, CDR2 YNNKEL, per germline (reference sequence). The CDR3 loop reads CASSHSPPAGEPHF. The DNA of the CDR3 is TGTGCCAGCAGCCATTCACCGCCGGCAGGCGAGCCCCATTTT.